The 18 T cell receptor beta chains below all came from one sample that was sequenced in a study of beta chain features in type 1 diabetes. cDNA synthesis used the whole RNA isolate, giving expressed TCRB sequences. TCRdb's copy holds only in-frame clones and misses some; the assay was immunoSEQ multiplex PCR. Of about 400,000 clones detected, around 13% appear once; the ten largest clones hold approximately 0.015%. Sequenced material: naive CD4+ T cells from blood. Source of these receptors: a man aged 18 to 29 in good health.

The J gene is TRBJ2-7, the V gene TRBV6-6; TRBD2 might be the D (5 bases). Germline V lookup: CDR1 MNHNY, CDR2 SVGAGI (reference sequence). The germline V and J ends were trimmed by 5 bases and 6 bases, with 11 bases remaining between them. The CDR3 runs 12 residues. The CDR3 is CASSMREGEQYF. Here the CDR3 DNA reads TGTGCCAGCAGTATGAGGGAAGGCGAGCAGTACTTC.

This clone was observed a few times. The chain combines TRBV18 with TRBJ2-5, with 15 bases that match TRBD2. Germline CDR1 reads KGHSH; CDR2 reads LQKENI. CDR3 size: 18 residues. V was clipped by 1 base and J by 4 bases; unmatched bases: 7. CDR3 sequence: CASSPRGLAGGPGETQYF. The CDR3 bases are TGTGCCAGCTCACCACGCGGACTAGCGGGAGGGCCAGGAGAGACCCAGTACTTC.

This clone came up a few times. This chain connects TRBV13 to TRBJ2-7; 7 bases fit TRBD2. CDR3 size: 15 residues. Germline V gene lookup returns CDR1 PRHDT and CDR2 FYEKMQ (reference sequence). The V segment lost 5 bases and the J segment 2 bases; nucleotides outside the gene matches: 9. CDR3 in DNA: TGTGCCAGCAGCCATCAGGCCGGGACTACCTACGAGCAGTACTTC. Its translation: CASSHQAGTTYEQYF.

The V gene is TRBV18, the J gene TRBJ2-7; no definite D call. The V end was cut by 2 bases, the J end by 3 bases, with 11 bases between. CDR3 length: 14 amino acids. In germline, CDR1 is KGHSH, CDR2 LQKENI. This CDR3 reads CASSPFGGYYEQYF. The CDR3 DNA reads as TGTGCCAGCTCACCATTCGGCGGATACTACGAGCAGTACTTC.

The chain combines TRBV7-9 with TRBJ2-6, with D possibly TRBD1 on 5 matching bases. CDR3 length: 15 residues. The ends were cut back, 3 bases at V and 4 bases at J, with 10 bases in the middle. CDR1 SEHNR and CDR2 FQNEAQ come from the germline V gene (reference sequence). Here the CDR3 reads CASSLGRAGANVLTF. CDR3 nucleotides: TGTGCCAGCAGCTTGGGCAGGGCAGGGGCCAACGTCCTGACTTTC.

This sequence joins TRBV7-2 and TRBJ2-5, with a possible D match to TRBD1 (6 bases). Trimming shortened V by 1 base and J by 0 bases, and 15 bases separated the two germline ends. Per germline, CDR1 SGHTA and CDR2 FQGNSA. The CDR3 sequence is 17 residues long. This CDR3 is CASSLVGPRTDQETQYF. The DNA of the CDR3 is TGTGCCAGCAGCTTAGTGGGCCCCCGGACAGACCAAGAGACCCAGTACTTC.

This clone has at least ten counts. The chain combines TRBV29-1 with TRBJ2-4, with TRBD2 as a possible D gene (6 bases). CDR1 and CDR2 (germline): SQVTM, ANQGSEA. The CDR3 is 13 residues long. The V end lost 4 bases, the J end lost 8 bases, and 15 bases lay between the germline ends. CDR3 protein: CSVGFGGADIQYF. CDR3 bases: TGCAGCGTTGGTTTCGGCGGGGCGGACATTCAGTACTTC.

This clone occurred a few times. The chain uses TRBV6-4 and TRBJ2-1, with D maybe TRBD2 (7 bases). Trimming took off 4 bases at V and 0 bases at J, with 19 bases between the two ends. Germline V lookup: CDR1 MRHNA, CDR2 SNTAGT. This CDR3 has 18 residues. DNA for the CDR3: TGTGCCAGCAGTGGGGTTTCGGGGGGCCGCAGCTCCTACAATGAGCAGTTCTTC. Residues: CASSGVSGGRSSYNEQFF.

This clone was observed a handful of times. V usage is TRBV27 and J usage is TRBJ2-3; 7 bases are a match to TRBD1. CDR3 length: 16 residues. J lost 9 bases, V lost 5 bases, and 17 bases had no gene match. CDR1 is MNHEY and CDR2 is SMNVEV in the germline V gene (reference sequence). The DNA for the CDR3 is TGTGCCAGCAGTCCGACCGTAGATCCCTCACAGGGGACGCAGTATTTT. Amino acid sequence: CASSPTVDPSQGTQYF.

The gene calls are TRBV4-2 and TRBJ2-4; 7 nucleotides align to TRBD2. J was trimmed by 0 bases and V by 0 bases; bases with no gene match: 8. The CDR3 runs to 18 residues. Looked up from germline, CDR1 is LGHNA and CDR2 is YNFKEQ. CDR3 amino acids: CASSQDWEGTIAKNIQYF. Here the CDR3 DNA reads TGTGCCAGCAGCCAAGATTGGGAGGGGACGATAGCCAAAAACATTCAGTACTTC.

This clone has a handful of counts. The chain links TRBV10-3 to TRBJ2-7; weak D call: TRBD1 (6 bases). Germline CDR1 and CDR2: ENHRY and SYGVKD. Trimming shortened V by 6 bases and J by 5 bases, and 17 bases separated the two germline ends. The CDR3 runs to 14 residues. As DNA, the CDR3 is TGTGCCATCAGCTTAAACAGGGTACAAGACGAGCAGTACTTC. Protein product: CAISLNRVQDEQYF.

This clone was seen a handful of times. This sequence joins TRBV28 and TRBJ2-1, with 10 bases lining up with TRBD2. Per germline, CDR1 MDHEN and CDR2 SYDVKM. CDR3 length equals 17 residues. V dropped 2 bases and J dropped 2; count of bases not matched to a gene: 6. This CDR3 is CASSLDVGTSAYNEQFF. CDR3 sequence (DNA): TGTGCCAGCAGTTTAGATGTAGGGACTAGCGCCTACAATGAGCAGTTCTTC.

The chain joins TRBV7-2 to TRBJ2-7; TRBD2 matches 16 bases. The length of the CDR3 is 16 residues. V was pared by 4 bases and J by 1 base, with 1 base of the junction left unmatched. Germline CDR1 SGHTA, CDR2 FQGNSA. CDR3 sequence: CASSSGLAGGSYEQYF. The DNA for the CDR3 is TGTGCCAGCAGCTCGGGACTAGCGGGGGGGTCCTACGAGCAGTACTTC.

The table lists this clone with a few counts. This CDR3 is CSVTRDTSSYEQYF. CDR3 sequence (DNA): TGCAGCGTTACCCGGGACACGAGCTCCTACGAGCAGTACTTC. The V gene is TRBV29-1, the J gene TRBJ2-7, with D possibly matching TRBD1 (6 bases). The V end was cut by 5 bases, the J end by 0 bases, with 14 bases between. This CDR3 is 14 amino acids long. Germline CDR1 and CDR2: SQVTM and ANQGSEA.

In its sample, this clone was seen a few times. The CDR3 sequence is CASRPGTGNAYEQYF. CDR3 nucleotides: TGTGCCAGCAGACCCGGGACAGGGAATGCCTACGAGCAGTACTTC. The chain has TRBV6-5 and TRBJ2-7, with 9 bases lining up with TRBD1. The germline CDR1 and CDR2 sequences are MNHEY and SVGAGI. After removal of 6 bases from V and 2 bases from J, the junction contained 8 bases not matched to a gene. This CDR3 contains 15 residues.

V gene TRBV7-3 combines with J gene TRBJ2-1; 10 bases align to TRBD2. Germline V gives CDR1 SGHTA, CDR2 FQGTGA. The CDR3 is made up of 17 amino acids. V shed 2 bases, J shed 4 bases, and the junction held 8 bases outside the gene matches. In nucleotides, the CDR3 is TGTGCCAGCAGCTTAGAACCAGGGACTAGCGTATACAATGAGCAGTTCTTC. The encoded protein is CASSLEPGTSVYNEQFF. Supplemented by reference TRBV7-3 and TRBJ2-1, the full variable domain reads GAGVSQTPSNKVTEKGKYVELRCDPISGHTALYWYRQSLGQGPEFLIYFQGTGAADDSGLPNDRFFAVRPEGSVSTLKIQRTERGDSAVYLCASSLEPGTSVYNEQFFGPGTRLTVL.

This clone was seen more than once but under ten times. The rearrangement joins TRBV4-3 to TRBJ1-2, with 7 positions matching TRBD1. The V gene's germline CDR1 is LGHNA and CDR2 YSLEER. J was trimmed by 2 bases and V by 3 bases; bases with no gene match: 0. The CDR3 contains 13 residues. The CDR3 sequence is CASSQDRNYGYTF. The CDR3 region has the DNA TGCGCCAGCAGCCAGGACAGGAACTATGGCTACACCTTC.

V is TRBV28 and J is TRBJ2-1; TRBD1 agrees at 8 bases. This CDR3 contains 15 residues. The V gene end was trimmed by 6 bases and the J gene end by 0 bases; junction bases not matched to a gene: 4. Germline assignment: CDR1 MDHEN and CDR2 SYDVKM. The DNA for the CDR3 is TGTGCCAGCAGATCAGGGGGCCCCTCCTACAATGAGCAGTTCTTC. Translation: CASRSGGPSYNEQFF. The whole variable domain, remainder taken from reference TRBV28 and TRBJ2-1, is DVKVTQSSRYLVKRTGEKVFLECVQDMDHENMFWYRQDPGLGLRLIYFSYDVKMKEKGDIPEGYSVSREKKERFSLILESASTNQTSMYLCASRSGGPSYNEQFFGPGTRLTVL.